Given below is one T cell receptor (beta chain) in context. This record belongs to a study of blood T cell repertoires in COVID-19. About the research overall: The origin of the acute and convalescent COVID-19 samples was the United States, Italy and Spain. T cells, B-cell-depleted T cells, or PBMCs supplied cDNA or gDNA.

Germline V CDR1 and CDR2: MGHRA, YSYEKL. There are 17 residues in the CDR3. Trimming cost V 0 bases and J 2 bases, with 16 bases left between them. In the source study's methods: Amplifying reference gene primers gave estimates of nucleated cell counts. The table came from immunoSEQ multiplex PCR; TCRdb's copy has only in-frame clones and leaves some out. V and J calls and clone size are as listed in that table; D and trimming were resolved from the DNA. The sample records a few hundred thousand clones, less than 90% being singletons. V is TRBV4-1 and J is TRBJ2-5, with D maybe TRBD2 (7 bases). The TCR comes from a man aged 60 to 69 who had recovered from COVID-19. Sequenced material: peripheral blood. CDR3 DNA sequence: TGCGCCAGCAGCCAAGACCCCCCCGGGGGGCTTCAAGAGACCCAGTACTTC. It translates to CASSQDPPGGLQETQYF.